The sequence of this TCR beta chain was determined in a study of cytotoxic CD8 clonotypes in ibrutinib-treated CLL. At the level of the study: The study included about a dozen relapsed/refractory and under 16 treatment-naive patients; 17 had IGHV unmutated disease. Findings of the study overall: Clonality grew at ibrutinib response; at progression, it decreased back toward baseline. Public clonotypes were uncommon and contracted or stayed stable on treatment.

Using immunoSEQ multiplex PCR, the repertoire was profiled, and TCRdb retains in-frame clones only, with some absent. The profile shows some 350,000 clones, roughly two thirds of them singletons. On this clone: No antigen is known for it.

The germline gives CDR1 SGHAT, CDR2 FQNNGV. The CDR3 extends over 16 amino acids. V was clipped by 5 bases and J by 0 bases, with 13 bases between them. The specimen was PBMCs, collected after 36 months of ibrutinib treatment. The clonotype comes from a human donor with chronic lymphocytic leukemia. The chain recombines TRBV11-2 with TRBJ2-2; D unresolved. The CDR3 is CASSPRGASNTGELFF. Written as DNA, the CDR3 is TGTGCCAGCAGCCCTCGCGGAGCTTCGAACACCGGGGAGCTGTTTTTT.